This record covers a single T cell receptor (beta chain). The table came from immunoSEQ multiplex PCR; TCRdb's copy has only in-frame clones and leaves some out. The repertoire holds 35,000 to 50,000 clones, with approximately 80% as singletons. The data were obtained in a study of blood T cell repertoires in COVID-19. The J segment lost 4 bases and the V segment lost 1 base, leaving 3 bases of the junction unmatched. The CDR3 length is 15 residues. Germline CDR1 reads SGHNT; CDR2 reads YYREEE (reference sequence). The sequence was obtained from a woman in her sixties or seventies with acute or convalescent COVID-19. This chain links TRBV5-4 with TRBJ1-1; 11 bases are a match to TRBD1. Sample: peripheral blood. This CDR3 is CASSLWGTGGTEAFF. The DNA for the CDR3 is TGTGCCAGCAGCTTGTGGGGGACAGGGGGCACTGAAGCTTTCTTT.